The following is a T cell receptor (beta chain) sequence with its context. The data originate from a study of blood T cell repertoires in COVID-19. Study in general: Spain, Italy and the United States supplied samples that represented acute and convalescent COVID-19. T cells, B-cell-depleted T cells, or PBMCs provided the cDNA or gDNA that served as material.

Germline V lookup: CDR1 LNHDA, CDR2 SQIVND (reference sequence). The V end was cut by 6 bases, the J end by 6 bases, with 20 bases between. This CDR3 spans 16 amino acids. One Seattle source followed patients from active infection through their disease course. Source study methods: Estimation of nucleated cell counts relied on the amplification of reference gene primers. The table came from immunoSEQ multiplex PCR; TCRdb's copy has only in-frame clones and leaves some out. V and J calls and clone size follow that table, whereas D and trimming were derived from the DNA. Among 150,000 to 200,000 clones listed, roughly nine tenths were seen once.

The sample taken for sequencing was peripheral blood. This sequence joins TRBV19 and TRBJ2-2; perhaps TRBD1 as D (5 bases). This receptor was taken from a woman aged 60-75 years with COVID-19, enrolled during active disease. Here the CDR3 reads CASRRVKKGYAGELFF. CDR3 nucleotides: TGTGCCAGTAGAAGAGTCAAGAAGGGGTATGCCGGGGAGCTGTTTTTT.